This T cell receptor (beta chain) is from a study of beta chain features in type 1 diabetes. General study results and limits: Type 1 diabetes patients had moderately but significantly shorter TCRB CDR3s in all four CD4+ subsets. High-TCR-expressing cells could be over-represented by cDNA sequencing. Whatever favoring of shorter templates PCR might show would apply equally to patients and controls.

This clone came up a few times. The antigen remains undetermined. A CD45RO/CCR7/CD25/CD127/CD95/CD27 panel sorted naive, central memory, regulatory and stem cell-like memory CD4+ cells. All of the isolated RNA was reverse transcribed, so expressed TCRB transcripts were sequenced. The method was immunoSEQ multiplex PCR; TCRdb's version includes in-frame clones alone and lacks a portion of them. The sample gives about 160,000 clones, around 8.3% of which show up once; around 0.56% is in the top ten. J gave up 13 bases and V 1 base, and 8 bases lay outside the gene matches. The CDR3 has 14 residues. Per the germline V gene, CDR1 is SGHTA and CDR2 is FQGNSA.

The sequenced sample was central memory CD4+ T cells from blood. The clonotype comes from a woman younger than 30 with type 1 diabetes. The V call is TRBV7-2, the J call TRBJ2-1; 9 bases fit TRBD1. As DNA, the CDR3 is TGTGCCAGCAGCTTAGGTTCTGGGGACAGGGACCAGTTCTTC. Encoded protein: CASSLGSGDRDQFF.